Listed below are T cell receptor beta chains from one sample, sequenced in a study of regulatory T cells. Here immunoSEQ multiplex PCR was the method, and the copy in TCRdb shows in-frame clones only, minus some. There are 25,000 to 40,000 clones in the sample; 85% to 95% occur only once, and over 0.85% lies in the top ten. The specimen sequenced was conventional CD4+ T cells sorted from blood. These receptors were taken from a child aged 2-15 years with CD3G deficiency. Both conserved end residues are part of each CDR3. The D gene is left open where the match is weak. Size is omitted from some rows. Given values are once, few, many or a class for expanded clones.

V	size	J	D	CDR3	DNA
TRBV28	once	TRBJ2-7	TRBD2	CASRTSGSTYEQYF	TGTGCCAGCAGGACTAGCGGGAGTACCTACGAGCAGTACTTC
TRBV10-2	once	TRBJ2-2	TRBD1	CASTRDRVSGELFF	TGCGCCAGTACTCGGGACAGAGTGTCGGGGGAGCTGTTTTTT
TRBV5-1	NA	TRBJ2-2	NA	CASREGVSGELFF	TGCGCCAGCAGGGAAGGGGTGTCCGGGGAGCTGTTTTTT
TRBV28	NA	TRBJ2-1	TRBD2	CASSTGGGFSYNEQFF	TGTGCCAGCAGTACGGGCGGGGGTTTTTCCTACAATGAGCAGTTCTTC
TRBV6-1	NA	TRBJ2-7	NA	CASTLFTGYEQYF	TGTGCCAGCACCCTTTTTACGGGGTACGAGCAGTACTTC
TRBV28	NA	TRBJ1-5	NA	CASSGVGGGKPQHF	TGTGCCAGCAGTGGTGTGGGAGGAGGGAAGCCCCAGCATTTT
TRBV11-2	NA	TRBJ1-2	NA	CASSTTGNPPNGYTF	TGTGCCAGCAGCACCACCGGGAACCCTCCAAATGGCTACACCTTC
TRBV6-1	NA	TRBJ2-7	NA	CAAERGGGTYEQYF	TGTGCCGCCGAAAGGGGTGGCGGAACCTACGAGCAGTACTTC
TRBV6-1	NA	TRBJ2-7	NA	CASSEWSRYEQYF	TGTGCCAGCAGTGAGTGGAGTAGGTACGAGCAGTACTTC
TRBV27	NA	TRBJ2-5	NA	CASSLGDGGGETQYF	TGTGCCAGCAGTTTAGGGGACGGGGGTGGAGAGACCCAGTACTTC
TRBV5-1	NA	TRBJ1-4	NA	CASSSGTQEGEKLFF	TGCGCCAGCAGCTCCGGGACCCAAGAGGGGGAAAAACTGTTTTTT
TRBV28	NA	TRBJ1-2	NA	CASSNLIEGGYTF	TGTGCCAGCAGCAATCTGATTGAGGGAGGCTACACCTTC
TRBV28	NA	TRBJ2-4	NA	CASSSPSRFGKNIQYF	TGTGCCAGCAGTTCCCCATCGCGTTTTGGTAAAAACATTCAGTACTTC
TRBV28	NA	TRBJ2-4	NA	CASSLRGAGAKNIQYF	TGTGCCAGCAGTTTACGGGGGGCGGGCGCCAAAAACATTCAGTACTTC
TRBV6-1	NA	TRBJ1-2	TRBD1	CASSLQGDYGYTF	TGTGCCAGCAGTTTACAGGGGGACTATGGCTACACCTTC
TRBV5-1	NA	TRBJ2-2	NA	CASESGAGTGELFF	TGCGCCAGCGAGTCGGGAGCGGGCACCGGGGAGCTGTTTTTT
TRBV30	NA	TRBJ2-1	TRBD2	CAWSGLAGRSSYNEQFF	TGTGCCTGGAGTGGACTAGCGGGCCGCAGCTCCTACAATGAGCAGTTCTTC
TRBV6-6	NA	TRBJ1-2	NA	CASSHDRAYGYTF	TGTGCCAGCAGCCACGACAGAGCCTATGGCTACACCTTC
TRBV5-3	NA	TRBJ2-3	NA	CARSSEPGATDTQYF	TGTGCCAGAAGCTCAGAGCCGGGGGCCACAGATACGCAGTATTTT
TRBV5-1	once	TRBJ2-3	TRBD1	CASSSTGADTDTQYF	TGCGCCAGCAGCTCAACAGGGGCCGACACAGATACGCAGTATTTT
TRBV7-9	NA	TRBJ2-3	NA	CASSLARGRGVRTDTQYF	TGTGCCAGCAGCTTAGCGCGGGGGCGCGGGGTCCGCACAGATACGCAGTATTTT
TRBV30	NA	TRBJ2-7	NA	CAWAAGSSYEQYF	TGTGCCTGGGCCGCAGGGTCCTCCTACGAGCAGTACTTC
TRBV6-5	NA	TRBJ2-1	TRBD2	CASTSPGGGEQFF	TGTGCCAGCACCTCCCCGGGGGGGGGTGAGCAGTTCTTC
TRBV28	NA	TRBJ2-2	TRBD1	CASSVTGGSNTGELFF	TGTGCCAGCAGTGTGACAGGGGGCTCTAACACCGGGGAGCTGTTTTTT
TRBV11-2	NA	TRBJ2-6	NA	CASSQVPGHSSGANVLTF	TGTGCCAGCAGCCAAGTCCCGGGACATTCATCTGGGGCCAACGTCCTGACTTTC
TRBV21-1	once	TRBJ2-2	NA	CASKLLNRGLAGDTGELFF	TGTGCCAGCAAGCTCTTAAATCGGGGACTAGCGGGGGACACCGGGGAGCTGTTTTTT
TRBV6-1	NA	TRBJ1-2	TRBD1	CASTRQGYGYTF	TGTGCCAGCACAAGACAGGGGTATGGCTACACCTTC
TRBV7-9	NA	TRBJ1-1	NA	CASSLDGHTEAFF	TGTGCCAGCAGCTTAGACGGTCACACTGAAGCTTTCTTT
TRBV27	NA	TRBJ2-2	NA	CASSPYLGGGTGELFF	TGTGCCAGCAGTCCCTACCTCGGGGGAGGCACCGGGGAGCTGTTTTTT
TRBV10-2	NA	TRBJ2-7	TRBD1	CASSKGQKSSYEQYF	TGCGCCAGCAGTAAGGGACAGAAGAGCTCCTACGAGCAGTACTTC
TRBV7-3	NA	TRBJ2-1	NA	CASSSEVGSLGNEQFF	TGTGCCAGCAGCTCAGAGGTCGGTTCATTAGGGAATGAGCAGTTCTTC
TRBV27	NA	TRBJ1-6	NA	CASSFSSYNSPLHF	TGTGCCAGCAGTTTTAGCTCCTATAATTCACCCCTCCACTTT
TRBV19	NA	TRBJ2-1	TRBD2	CASTHPGLERKEQFF	TGTGCCAGTACCCACCCAGGACTAGAGCGCAAAGAGCAGTTCTTC
TRBV6-1	NA	TRBJ1-4	TRBD1	CASSEAGQGKEKLFF	TGTGCCAGCAGTGAAGCGGGACAGGGGAAGGAAAAACTGTTTTTT
TRBV28	NA	TRBJ1-2	TRBD1	CASSPSGQGASGYTF	TGTGCCAGCAGCCCTTCGGGACAGGGGGCATCGGGCTACACCTTC
TRBV6-1	few	TRBJ1-1	NA	CASNQRGNTEAFF	TGTGCCAGCAATCAACGGGGGAACACTGAAGCTTTCTTT
TRBV28	NA	TRBJ2-1	NA	CASSLCEGGGHCEQFF	TGTGCCAGCAGTTTATGCGAGGGCGGGGGCCATTGTGAGCAGTTCTTC
TRBV6-1	NA	TRBJ1-5	NA	CASSSGTCNQPQHF	TGTGCCAGCAGTTCCGGGACCTGCAATCAGCCCCAGCATTTT
TRBV28	NA	TRBJ2-7	TRBD1	CASSFPDRDEQYF	TGTGCCAGCAGTTTTCCCGACAGGGACGAGCAGTACTTC
TRBV6-1	NA	TRBJ1-4	NA	CASSGPTVGDEKLFF	TGTGCCAGCAGTGGTCCGACAGTAGGGGATGAAAAACTGTTTTTT
TRBV5-1	NA	TRBJ1-1	NA	CASSLEGGRLNTEAFF	TGCGCCAGCAGCTTGGAAGGAGGGCGGCTTAACACTGAAGCTTTCTTT
TRBV28	NA	TRBJ2-7	NA	CASSRPGLLTEQYF	TGTGCCAGCAGCCGTCCGGGACTCCTTACCGAGCAGTACTTC
TRBV7-9	NA	TRBJ2-3	NA	CASSFERAADTQYF	TGTGCCAGCAGCTTTGAGAGGGCCGCAGATACGCAGTATTTT
TRBV5-1	NA	TRBJ2-7	NA	CASRFSGGDEQYF	TGCGCCAGCAGGTTCTCTGGGGGAGACGAGCAGTACTTC
TRBV28	NA	TRBJ2-3	NA	CASSRGTPGTQYF	TGTGCCAGCAGCCGAGGGACCCCGGGTACGCAGTATTTT
TRBV28	NA	TRBJ1-1	NA	CASTGTRKAAFF	TGTGCTTCTACGGGGACAAGAAAGGCAGCTTTCTTT
TRBV6-1	NA	TRBJ1-1	NA	CASSKWGLNTEAFF	TGTGCCAGCAGTAAGTGGGGATTGAACACTGAAGCTTTCTTT
TRBV6-1	once	TRBJ1-2	NA	CASRSTTGNYGYTF	TGTGCCAGCAGGAGTACGACAGGCAACTATGGCTACACCTTC
TRBV6-4	NA	TRBJ2-7	NA	CASSKPGYEQYF	TGTGCCAGCAGTAAACCCGGGTACGAGCAGTACTTC
TRBV7-2	NA	TRBJ2-5	TRBD1	CASSLGGRQGRETQYF	TGTGCCAGCAGCCTAGGGGGGAGACAGGGGCGGGAGACCCAGTACTTC
TRBV28	few	TRBJ2-7	TRBD2	CASSTAGGPFNEQYF	TGTGCCAGCAGTACCGCGGGAGGGCCTTTCAACGAGCAGTACTTC
TRBV7-9	NA	TRBJ2-5	NA	CASSQGNSYQETQYF	TGTGCCAGCAGTCAAGGAAATAGCTACCAAGAGACCCAGTACTTC